This TCR beta chain comes out of a study of PD-1 blockade in classical Hodgkin lymphoma. TCRdb keeps only in-frame clones here, not all; method: immunoSEQ multiplex PCR. The profile shows under 95,000 clones, just over 90% of them singletons. Comments on this clone: Its target is unknown.

Findings of the study overall: Later analyses included only patients treated at least 1 year post-ASCT.

After autologous stem cell transplantation all patients relapsed, and prior brentuximab vedotin exposure differed between cohorts. Sample: peripheral blood mononuclear cells (PBMCs), taken at baseline. The source of this sequence is a human donor with classical Hodgkin lymphoma.

The CDR3 here is CASSETGVYEQYF. The CDR3 bases are TGTGCCAGCAGTGAAACAGGGGTTTACGAGCAGTACTTC. J is TRBJ2-7 and V is TRBV2, with 7 positions matching TRBD1. CDR1 is SNHLY, CDR2 FYNNEI, per germline. The CDR3 runs to 13 residues. J was trimmed by 4 bases and V by 2 bases; bases with no gene match: 2.